This TCR beta chain was observed in a study of cytomegalovirus exposure and HLA in healthy donors. The study ran its PCR with 60 Vbeta and 13 Jbeta primers. In the source study's methods: Approximately 73 million unique TCR beta chains, 9 million to 12 million shared, were counted in a later analysis. Clones were read by immunoSEQ multiplex PCR, and TCRdb kept only the in-frame ones, dropping some. That table supplies the V and J calls and clone size; D and trimming were determined from the DNA. The repertoire includes roughly 130,000 clones, 65% to 85% of them detected once, and approximately 1.8% sits in the top ten. In the case of this clone: The antigen is not known.

General observations from the study: The authors enumerated 180 or so TCR beta chains as linked to cytomegalovirus. In a later analysis, 15,000 to 20,000 TCR beta sequences were associated with HLA alleles at 0.05 false discovery rate. Analysis was carried out at a later point, and it linked a missense DCLRE1C variant to TCR beta V- and J-gene trimming.

The CDR3 runs to 14 residues. Germline values: CDR1 MRHNA, CDR2 SNTAGT. Trimming stripped 2 bases from V and 5 bases from J, with 11 bases between. This TCR was sampled from a woman between 40 and 55 years old in good health and CMV-seronegative. Specimen: PBMCs. V gene TRBV6-4 combines with J gene TRBJ2-3; a possible D gene is TRBD2 (6 bases). The CDR3 DNA sequence: TGTGCCAGCAGTGACACCTCCGGGGGAGATACGCAGTATTTT. Residues: CASSDTSGGDTQYF.